Presented here are 6 T cell receptor beta chains from one specimen sequenced in a study of spatial heterogeneity in lung cancer. TCRdb redid the calling of the 5' RACE reads with MiXCR, one entry per CDR3 protein. The sample lists 89,000 or so distinct CDR3 sequences; approximately 18% were seen once. Time point given: sample taken at primary tumor resection. Unsorted samples of tumor, nontumor lung or frozen PBMC had their whole RNA sequenced. This material consisted of PBMCs, taken at surgery. The receptor set was obtained from a male donor with early-stage non-small cell lung cancer.

The chain links TRBV18 to TRBJ2-3, with 7 bases aligning to TRBD1. V shed 3 bases, J shed 4 bases, and the junction held 10 bases outside the gene matches. This CDR3 region has 16 residues. From germline, CDR1 is KGHSH and CDR2 LQKENI. CDR3 sequence (DNA): TGTGCCAGCTCACCGAGGACAGGATCAGGGTCAGATACGCAGTATTTT. It specifies CASSPRTGSGSDTQYF.

This chain connects TRBV3-1 to TRBJ2-1; D gene ambiguous. The V end was cut by 4 bases, the J end by 1 base, with 11 bases between. Looked up from germline, CDR1 is LGHDT and CDR2 is YNNKEL (reference sequence). The CDR3 has 15 residues. CDR3 DNA sequence: TGTGCCAGCAGCCCTCCTTGGGGTTCCTACAATGAGCAGTTCTTC. This translates into CASSPPWGSYNEQFF.

CDR3 loop: CASSPDGTGYGAKNIQYF. In DNA form, the CDR3 reads TGCGCCAGCAGCCCGGACGGTACGGGGTATGGAGCCAAAAACATTCAGTACTTC. The rearrangement uses TRBV5-1 and TRBJ2-4, with a possible D match to TRBD2 (5 bases). Trimming left V 4 bases short and J 0 bases short, with 20 bases between. Germline CDR1 reads SGHRS; CDR2 reads YFSETQ. The CDR3 runs 18 residues. Drawing the rest from reference TRBV5-1 and TRBJ2-4, the complete variable domain is KAGVTQTPRYLIKTRGQQVTLSCSPISGHRSVSWYQQTPGQGLQFLFEYFSETQRNKGNFPGRFSGRQFSNSRSEMNVSTLELGDSALYLCASSPDGTGYGAKNIQYFGAGTRLSVL.

The chain employs TRBV7-3 and TRBJ1-1; D is unresolved. V dropped 1 base and J dropped 11 bases, with 11 bases sitting between them. The CDR3 is 12 amino acids. Germline V lookup: CDR1 SGHTA, CDR2 FQGTGA. CDR3 residues: CASSLIPLCAFF. The CDR3 nucleotides are TGTGCCAGCAGCTTAATCCCCTTGTGTGCTTTCTTT.

This clonotype was recorded a few times. The J gene is TRBJ2-7, the V gene TRBV6-2 or TRBV6-3; perhaps TRBD1 as D (6 bases). Per germline, CDR1 MNHEY and CDR2 SVGEGT. With 7 bases removed from V and 2 bases from J, the gap between germline ends came to 12 bases. This CDR3 contains 13 residues. The CDR3 is CASNGDTPYEQYF. The CDR3 DNA reads as TGTGCCAGCAATGGGGACACGCCCTACGAGCAGTACTTC.

This clonotype turned up a few times. The rearrangement uses TRBV18 and TRBJ2-1, with D perhaps TRBD2 (6 bases). The length of the CDR3 is 14 residues. Per germline, CDR1 KGHSH and CDR2 LQKENI. V was shortened by 0 bases and J by 7 bases, with 10 bases between the two germline ends. The CDR3 reads CASSPPGTRNEQFF. Written as DNA, the CDR3 is TGTGCCAGCTCACCACCCGGGACTCGTAATGAGCAGTTCTTC. The whole variable domain, filled in from reference TRBV18 and TRBJ2-1, reads NAGVMQNPRHLVRRRGQEARLRCSPMKGHSHVYWYRQLPEEGLKFMVYLQKENIIDESGMPKERFSAEFPKEGPSILRIQQVVRGDSAAYFCASSPPGTRNEQFFGPGTRLTVL.